The 22 T cell receptor beta chains listed next were all sequenced from one sample in a study of shared clonotypes between healthy human individuals. Naive CD8 populations comprised CD45RO-negative cells positively selected for CCR7, excluding terminally differentiated effector memory CD45RA+ cells. Here immunoSEQ multiplex PCR was the method, and the copy in TCRdb shows in-frame clones only, minus some. Among about 2 million clones listed, over 85% were seen once. Material for sequencing was naive CD8+ T cells sorted from blood. All receptors come from a young man in good health.

V and J are TRBV28 and TRBJ2-5; 7 nucleotides match TRBD2. Germline CDR1 is MDHEN and CDR2 is SYDVKM. Trimming took 6 bases from V and 3 from J; bases not matched to a gene: 10. This CDR3 is 15 amino acids long. CDR3 residues: CASRNREDSKETQYF. The CDR3 DNA reads as TGTGCCAGCAGAAACCGGGAGGATAGCAAAGAGACCCAGTACTTC.

As regards this clone: The same CDR3 is also encoded by other DNA sequences in this sample. The chain is built from TRBV6-5 and TRBJ2-2; no reliable D call. From germline, CDR1 is MNHEY and CDR2 SVGAGI. Trimming shortened V by 6 bases and J by 0 bases, and 8 bases separated the two germline ends. CDR3 length: 14 residues. The CDR3 here is CASSYVSNTGELFF. The CDR3 DNA reads as TGTGCCAGCAGCTACGTTTCGAACACCGGGGAGCTGTTTTTT.

The chain links TRBV19 to TRBJ2-5; D is possibly TRBD1 or TRBD2 (5 bases each). The CDR3 covers 15 residues. Germline-derived CDR1 and CDR2 are LNHDA and SQIVND (reference sequence). V was clipped by 3 bases and J by 4 bases, with 15 bases between them. The CDR3 nucleotides read TGTGCCAGTAGTATGTTTTCAGGGAGAAGAGAGACCCAGTACTTC. Its translation: CASSMFSGRRETQYF.

This chain links TRBV11-3 with TRBJ2-7; 8 bases agree with TRBD2. Germline CDR1 reads SGHNT; CDR2 reads YENEEA. Unmatched junction bases numbered 18, after V lost 3 bases and J lost 2 bases. CDR3 length: 19 residues. DNA for the CDR3: TGTGCCAGCAGCTTGAGTTGTAAATTTGGCGGGAGGAAACCCTACGAGCAGTACTTC. Encoded protein: CASSLSCKFGGRKPYEQYF.

This chain connects TRBV4-1 to TRBJ2-7, with D maybe TRBD1 (6 bases). V lost 0 bases, J lost 3 bases, and 9 bases lay in between. This CDR3 comprises 14 residues. CDR1 and CDR2 (germline): MGHRA, YSYEKL. In nucleotides, the CDR3 is TGCGCCAGCAGCCAAGAGGGACACGACTACGAGCAGTACTTC. This codes for CASSQEGHDYEQYF.

CDR3 nucleotide sequence: TGTGCCAGCAGCGCGACAGGGGGCGACCCAGGCATTCAGTACTTC. This encodes CASSATGGDPGIQYF. The chain employs TRBV9 and TRBJ2-4, with 10 bases aligning to TRBD1. V gave up 3 bases and J gave up 9 bases; unmatched junction bases: 9. Germline V CDR1 and CDR2: SGDLS, YYNGEE. The CDR3 totals 15 residues.

The rearrangement joins TRBV4-1 to TRBJ2-7, with D perhaps TRBD1 (6 bases). The CDR3 spans 17 residues. V was pared by 0 bases and J by 3 bases, with 18 bases between. Per germline, CDR1 MGHRA and CDR2 YSYEKL. The CDR3 DNA is TGCGCCAGCAGCCAAGACCCCCCAGGGGTGACGGTCTACGAGCAGTACTTC. Its protein product is CASSQDPPGVTVYEQYF.

This clone was found once. The V call is TRBV4-1, the J call TRBJ1-1, with 8 bases lining up with TRBD1. This CDR3 has 16 residues. Trimming at V came to 5 bases and at J to 0 bases, leaving 8 bases not matched to a gene. Germline V lookup: CDR1 MGHRA, CDR2 YSYEKL. CDR3 in amino acids: CASSSGQGFMNTEAFF. CDR3 DNA: TGCGCCAGCAGCTCCGGACAGGGATTCATGAACACTGAAGCTTTCTTT.

The chain uses TRBV29-1 and TRBJ2-6, with 9 bases aligning to TRBD1. Trimming cost V 0 bases and J 0 bases; bases outside gene matches: 12. Germline V CDR1 and CDR2: SQVTM, ANQGSEA. The length of the CDR3 is 20 residues. CDR3 sequence (DNA): TGCAGCGTTGAAGACACTTTAACGGGACAGGGAGACTCTGGGGCCAACGTCCTGACTTTC. Amino acid sequence: CSVEDTLTGQGDSGANVLTF.

This clone is a singleton in its sample. The chain uses TRBV30 and TRBJ2-2; weak D call: TRBD1 (6 bases). Trimming took off 4 bases at V and 0 bases at J, with 12 bases between the two ends. Germline CDR1 is GTSNPN and CDR2 is SVGIG (reference sequence). The CDR3 contains 15 residues. Written as DNA, the CDR3 is TGTGCCTGGATCCCGACAGGAACGAACACCGGGGAGCTGTTTTTT. Translated: CAWIPTGTNTGELFF.

This rearrangement joins TRBV9 to TRBJ2-7; D remains unclear. The V end lost 2 bases, the J end lost 4 bases, and 10 bases lay between the germline ends. CDR3 length: 13 amino acids. The V gene's germline CDR1 is SGDLS and CDR2 YYNGEE. CDR3 coding DNA: TGTGCCAGCAGCGTGGGCGAACCATACGAGCAGTACTTC. This encodes CASSVGEPYEQYF.

The chain carries TRBV9 and TRBJ2-7; TRBD1 matches at 9 bases. The junction had 16 bases not matched to a gene; V was cut back by 4 bases and J by 2 bases. Per germline, CDR1 SGDLS and CDR2 YYNGEE. This CDR3 has 18 residues. The CDR3 nucleotides read TGTGCCAGCAGCCCTACACCGACGGGGGGACAGGGTACCTACGAGCAGTACTTC. Amino acid sequence: CASSPTPTGGQGTYEQYF.

The rearrangement uses TRBV4-3 and TRBJ1-5; TRBD1 might be the D (6 bases). V gave up 2 bases and J gave up 0 bases, with 8 bases separating them. From germline, CDR1 is LGHNA and CDR2 YSLEER. The CDR3 consists of 15 residues. The CDR3 region is CASSQYRDSNQPQHF. The CDR3 nucleotides read TGCGCCAGCAGCCAATACAGGGATAGCAATCAGCCCCAGCATTTT.

The rearrangement links TRBV19 to TRBJ1-6; 9 bases agree with TRBD1. The CDR3 length is 14 residues. Germline V gene lookup returns CDR1 LNHDA and CDR2 SQIVND (reference sequence). J gave up 10 bases and V 3 bases, and 4 bases lay outside the gene matches. CDR3 in amino acids: CASSIGTGPSPLHF. CDR3 in DNA: TGTGCCAGTAGTATCGGGACAGGGCCCTCACCCCTCCACTTT.

The J gene is TRBJ2-7, the V gene TRBV4-1; possible D gene TRBD1, 6 bases. V lost 1 base and J lost 6, with 10 bases in between. This CDR3 has 13 amino acids. Looked up from germline, CDR1 is MGHRA and CDR2 is YSYEKL. The CDR3 DNA follows: TGCGCCAGCAGCCAAGCCACAGGGTTCGAGCAGTACTTC. Its protein product is CASSQATGFEQYF.

The chain joins TRBV20-1 to TRBJ2-3; 9 bases fit TRBD2. This CDR3 is built from 11 residues. V lost 5 bases to trimming and J lost 8 bases; unmatched junction nucleotides: 2. Germline-derived CDR1 and CDR2 are DFQATT and SNEGSKA (reference sequence). CDR3 sequence: CSASTSGTQYF. Written as DNA, the CDR3 is TGCAGTGCTTCGACTAGCGGTACGCAGTATTTT.

The chain uses TRBV27 and TRBJ2-5; 16 bases map to TRBD2. The CDR3 is made up of 17 amino acids. Looked up from germline, CDR1 is MNHEY and CDR2 is SMNVEV (reference sequence). The ends lost 4 bases at V and 5 bases at J; junction bases unmatched: 7. The CDR3 sequence is CASSSGTSGRVEETQYF. DNA for the CDR3: TGTGCCAGCAGTTCGGGGACTAGCGGGAGGGTAGAGGAGACCCAGTACTTC.

The chain uses TRBV9 and TRBJ2-1; tentative D call: TRBD1 (8 bases). CDR1 SGDLS and CDR2 YYNGEE come from the germline V gene. The CDR3 totals 17 residues. V shed 3 bases and J shed 8 bases, with 24 bases lying between them. CDR3 loop: CASSEGGTGFIGDEQFF. The CDR3 coding sequence is TGTGCCAGCAGCGAGGGAGGGACAGGCTTCATAGGGGATGAGCAGTTCTTC.

The chain has TRBV10-3 and TRBJ1-2; TRBD1 matches at 8 bases. Looked up from germline, CDR1 is ENHRY and CDR2 is SYGVKD. This CDR3 region has 14 residues. Germline trimming cut 6 bases from V and 3 bases from J; bases unmatched to any gene: 6. The CDR3 protein is CAISLQGEDYGYTF. In nucleotides, the CDR3 is TGTGCCATCAGCCTACAGGGGGAGGACTATGGCTACACCTTC.

The V call is TRBV4-3, the J call TRBJ2-7; 13 bases agree with TRBD2. J gave up 4 bases and V 0 bases, and 15 bases lay outside the gene matches. The CDR3 has 20 amino acids. Germline CDR1 is LGHNA and CDR2 is YSLEER. The CDR3 is CASSQDIGTSGTQDPYEQYF. In DNA form, the CDR3 reads TGCGCCAGCAGCCAAGATATAGGGACTAGCGGGACTCAAGACCCATACGAGCAGTACTTC.

This chain connects TRBV2 to TRBJ2-7, with 8 bases matching TRBD1. CDR3 length: 16 amino acids. The germline V gene has CDR1 SNHLY and CDR2 FYNNEI. The V gene end was trimmed by 4 bases and the J gene end by 2 bases; junction bases not matched to a gene: 10. This chain's CDR3 is CASSVARTGLAYEQYF. DNA of the CDR3: TGTGCCAGCAGTGTTGCCCGGACAGGGCTTGCCTACGAGCAGTACTTC.

The chain combines TRBV10-3 with TRBJ1-1; D gene unclear. The ends were cut back, 5 bases at V and 3 bases at J, with 10 bases in the middle. Germline lookup yields CDR1 ENHRY and CDR2 SYGVKD. The CDR3 sequence is 13 residues long. CDR3 DNA sequence: TGTGCCATCAGTAGCGAGGCGGACACTGAAGCTTTCTTT. It specifies CAISSEADTEAFF.